This TCR beta chain was retrieved from a study of vaccination and CD4 T cells after COVID-19. On the study more broadly: A median of 101 days (range 35 to 161) separated diagnosis from post-COVID sampling. Investigators took post-vaccine samples a median about 65 days after dose two, within a range of 14 to 241.

Germline V CDR1 and CDR2: MNHNS, SASEGT. The CDR3 consists of 16 residues. The ends lost 4 bases at V and 3 bases at J; junction bases unmatched: 3. Oncomine TCR Beta short-read sequencing was applied to DNA from cultured CD4+ T cells. Each CDR3 protein gets one entry after TCRdb re-called the PCR reads with MiXCR. The top ten clones hold 6% to 9% of a sample with more than 20,000 distinct CDR3 sequences, around 40% of them seen once. As for treatment: approximately 10-day PBMC culture with coronavirus spike peptide pools or control peptides (ViraFEST assay). Only a few counts were recorded for this clonotype. The antigen is unknown.

This TCR came from a human donor who had recovered from COVID-19. The chain joins TRBV6-1 to TRBJ2-2, with 12 bases matching TRBD2. Source material: CD4+ T cells from blood, cultured in vitro. The CDR3 region has the DNA TGTGCCAGCAGTGCGACTAGCGGGGGCCACACCGGGGAGCTGTTTTTT. Encoded protein: CASSATSGGHTGELFF.